This TCR beta chain originates from a study of a mutant IDH1 vaccine in newly diagnosed glioma. Study as a whole: The study gave patients eight vaccinations in weeks 1, 3, 5, 7, 11, 15, 19, 23. Radiotherapy, temozolomide, or both had been given previously, and both were given to most. Regarding the study as a whole: Pseudoprogression seemed unrelated to changes in top peripheral T cell clonotypes. Vaccine-induced responses were seen in more than 90% of patients, spanning several MHC alleles.

On this clone: Its specificity is unknown.

The time point denotes: week 5, during vaccination. It was 300 ug of mutant IDH1 20-mer peptide that made up each vaccine dose, given with topical imiquimod. Sequencing was performed with immunoSEQ multiplex PCR; in TCRdb, only in-frame clones are kept and a portion is missing. The sample includes about 38,000 clones, approximately 80% seen only once; the top ten take 9% to 13%. CDR1 and CDR2 from the germline V gene are SGDLS and YYNGEE. The trim removed 0 bases at V and 2 bases at J, leaving 12 bases unmatched. The CDR3 contains 18 residues. This specimen consisted of PBMCs, obtained from a glioma patient whose treatment included an IDH1 peptide vaccine. The chain joins TRBV9 to TRBJ2-3, with 7 positions matching TRBD1. This TCR was sampled from a man over 45 with glioma. The CDR3 coding sequence is TGTGCCAGCAGCGTAGCTTCAGGACAGGCGGGTTACACAGATACGCAGTATTTT. Amino acids: CASSVASGQAGYTDTQYF.